This TCR beta chain was profiled in a study of shared clonotypes between healthy human individuals. The overall study: CD4 naive and memory got three plates each, CD8 naive two, CD8 memory one. Whole-study results and caveats: The small donor group covered limited genetic and exposure diversity.

The CDR3 length is 15 residues. Germline CDR1 SGHTA, CDR2 FQGNSA. Trimming took 5 bases from V and 3 from J; bases not matched to a gene: 6. This clone was observed a single time. Its antigen is as yet unknown. Naive CD45RA+ and memory CD45RA-negative subsets were split from CD4+ cells. Original analysis: Junction-only immunoSEQ sequences carried no quality scores, so filtering differed. Sequenced by immunoSEQ multiplex PCR; TCRdb stores in-frame clones only, minus some. From that table come the V and J calls and clone size; the DNA was used to work out D and trimming. Among about 2.4 million clones listed, roughly 93% were seen once.

The sequence was collected from a man between 18 and 29 years old in good health. Some clones in this sample may be carry-over from other donors' samples. The V and J genes are TRBV7-2 and TRBJ1-3; TRBD1 aligns across 8 bases. Sequencing was done on a sample of naive CD4+ T cells from PBMCs. Indicated subset: CD45RA+ positively selected. DNA of the CDR3: TGTGCCAGCAGCCCGAGGACAGGGCATGGAAACACCATATATTTT. Its translation is CASSPRTGHGNTIYF.